Sequencing of this T cell receptor (beta chain) was carried out in a study of blood T cell repertoires in COVID-19. The protocol was immunoSEQ multiplex PCR, while the TCRdb copy is restricted to in-frame clones and leaves out a portion. The table has under 350,000 clones, 85% seen once. Sequencing used peripheral blood. The sequence was obtained from a human donor in a cohort sampled during active COVID-19.

The CDR3, as DNA: TGTGCCACCAGCTCTGATAGGGATAGGGGGGGAGGAGGGGTCTACGAGCAGTACTTC. Translation gives CATSSDRDRGGGGVYEQYF. V and J are TRBV15 and TRBJ2-7, with a weak D call TRBD2 (7 bases). The CDR3 is 19 residues long. Trimming removed 5 bases at V and 3 bases at J, with 29 bases between. Germline lookup yields CDR1 LNHNV and CDR2 YYDKDF (reference sequence).